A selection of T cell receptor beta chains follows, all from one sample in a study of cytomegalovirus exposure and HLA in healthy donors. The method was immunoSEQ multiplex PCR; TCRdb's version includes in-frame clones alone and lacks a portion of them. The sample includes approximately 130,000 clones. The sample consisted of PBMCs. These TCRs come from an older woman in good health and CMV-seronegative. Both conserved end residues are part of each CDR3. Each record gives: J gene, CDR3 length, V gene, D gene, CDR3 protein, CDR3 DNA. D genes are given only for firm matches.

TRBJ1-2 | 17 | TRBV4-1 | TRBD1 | CASSQGMRQGATGGYTF | TGCGCCAGCAGCCAGGGAATGCGACAGGGGGCGACTGGGGGCTACACCTTC
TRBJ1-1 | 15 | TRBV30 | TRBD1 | CAWSPLGNRGTEAFF | TGTGCCTGGAGTCCTCTGGGGAACAGGGGGACTGAAGCTTTCTTT
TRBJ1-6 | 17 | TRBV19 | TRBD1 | CASSPGGKQGANSPLHF | TGTGCCAGTAGTCCCGGCGGGAAACAGGGGGCCAATTCACCCCTCCACTTT
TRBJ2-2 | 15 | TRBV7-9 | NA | CASTPEGGFTGELFF | TGTGCCAGCACGCCAGAAGGGGGATTCACCGGGGAGCTGTTTTTT
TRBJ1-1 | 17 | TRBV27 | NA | CASRVEGTLSMNTEAFF | TGTGCCAGCCGGGTCGAGGGTACCCTATCAATGAACACTGAAGCTTTCTTT
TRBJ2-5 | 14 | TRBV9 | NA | CASSVFPGRETQYF | TGTGCCAGCAGCGTATTCCCGGGGAGAGAGACCCAGTACTTC
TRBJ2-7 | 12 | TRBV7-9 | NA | CASSPISYEQYF | TGTGCCAGCAGCCCTATCTCCTACGAGCAGTACTTC
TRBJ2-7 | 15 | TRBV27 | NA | CASSLVGQPLFEQYF | TGTGCCAGCAGTTTGGTCGGACAGCCTCTCTTCGAGCAGTACTTC
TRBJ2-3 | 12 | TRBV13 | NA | CASSPGSGTQYF | TGTGCCAGCAGCCCGGGTAGTGGTACGCAGTATTTT
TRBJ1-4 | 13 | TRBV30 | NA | CACQSQANEKLFF | TGTGCCTGTCAGTCGCAGGCTAATGAAAAACTGTTTTTT
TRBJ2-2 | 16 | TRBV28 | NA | CASSLLGWRDTGELFF | TGTGCCAGCAGTTTATTGGGGTGGCGGGATACCGGGGAGCTGTTTTTT
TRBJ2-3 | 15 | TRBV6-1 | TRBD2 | CASSEVSGGADTQYF | TGTGCCAGCAGTGAAGTTAGCGGGGGGGCAGATACGCAGTATTTT
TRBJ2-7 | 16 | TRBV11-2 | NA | CASRDLIGGQPYEQYF | TGTGCCAGCAGGGACTTAATAGGAGGGCAGCCCTACGAGCAGTACTTC
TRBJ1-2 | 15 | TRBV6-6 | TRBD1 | CASSYRGTGQLGYTF | TGTGCCAGCAGTTACCGAGGGACAGGGCAACTCGGCTACACCTTC
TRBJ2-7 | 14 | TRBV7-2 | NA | CASSPVSGVYEQYF | TGTGCCAGCAGCCCCGTTTCGGGGGTTTACGAGCAGTACTTC
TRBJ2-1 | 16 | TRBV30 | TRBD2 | CAWSLGTSGKWDEQFF | TGTGCCTGGTCCCTGGGGACTAGCGGGAAATGGGATGAGCAGTTCTTC
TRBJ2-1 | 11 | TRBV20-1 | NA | CSARDNNEQFF | TGCAGTGCTAGAGATAATAATGAGCAGTTCTTC
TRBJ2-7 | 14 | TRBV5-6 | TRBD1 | CASSSGQGAVEQYF | TGTGCCAGCAGCTCGGGACAGGGGGCTGTCGAGCAGTACTTC
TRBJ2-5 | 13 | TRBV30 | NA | CAWSIGVQETQYF | TGTGCCTGGAGTATCGGGGTCCAAGAGACCCAGTACTTC
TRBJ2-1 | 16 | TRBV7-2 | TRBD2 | CASSLDELAGANEQFF | TGTGCCAGCAGCTTAGACGAACTAGCGGGAGCCAATGAGCAGTTCTTC
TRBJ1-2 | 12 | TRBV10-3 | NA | CAISDGYYGYTF | TGTGCCATCAGTGACGGGTACTATGGCTACACCTTC
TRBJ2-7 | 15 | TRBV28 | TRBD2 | CASSPPSGSRNEQYF | TGTGCCAGCAGCCCTCCTAGCGGGAGTAGGAACGAGCAGTACTTC
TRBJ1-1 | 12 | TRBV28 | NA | CASRLINTEAFF | TGTGCCAGCAGGCTAATCAACACTGAAGCTTTCTTT